This entry lists 3 T cell receptor beta chains sequenced from one sample in a study of blood T cell repertoires in COVID-19. The protocol was immunoSEQ multiplex PCR, while the TCRdb copy is restricted to in-frame clones and leaves out a portion. The sample carries some 130,000 clones, roughly three quarters recorded once. Material: peripheral blood. All receptors come from a woman in her 70s with acute or convalescent COVID-19.

This chain joins TRBV7-2 and TRBJ1-1; D may be TRBD1 (6 bases). With 5 bases removed from V and 6 bases from J, the gap between germline ends came to 13 bases. This CDR3 is 13 amino acids long. Germline V gene sequence: CDR1 SGHTA, CDR2 FQGNSA. The CDR3 is CASSPEPGAEAFF. The CDR3 region has the DNA TGTGCCAGCAGCCCTGAGCCAGGGGCTGAAGCTTTCTTT. Looking up the rest from reference TRBV7-2 and TRBJ1-1 gives the full variable domain: GAGVSQSPSNKVTEKGKDVELRCDPISGHTALYWYRQSLGQGLEFLIYFQGNSAPDKSGLPSDRFSAERTGGSVSTLTIQRTQQEDSAVYLCASSPEPGAEAFFGQGTRLTVV.

The chain couples TRBV10-3 to TRBJ2-3; 8 bases fit TRBD1. The germline CDR1 and CDR2 sequences are ENHRY and SYGVKD. This CDR3 region has 13 residues. V lost 11 bases to trimming and J lost 3 bases; unmatched junction nucleotides: 7. CDR3 in DNA: TGTGCCGAGACAGGGGTCGATACAGATACGCAGTATTTT. Amino acids: CAETGVDTDTQYF.

CDR3 coding DNA: TGTGCCAGTGGAGGGATTAATCAGCCCCAGCATTTT. Translation: CASGGINQPQHF. This chain uses TRBV6-5 with TRBJ1-5; no definite D call. Looked up from germline, CDR1 is MNHEY and CDR2 is SVGAGI. Trimming removed 9 bases at V and 4 bases at J, with 10 bases between. The CDR3 runs to 12 residues.